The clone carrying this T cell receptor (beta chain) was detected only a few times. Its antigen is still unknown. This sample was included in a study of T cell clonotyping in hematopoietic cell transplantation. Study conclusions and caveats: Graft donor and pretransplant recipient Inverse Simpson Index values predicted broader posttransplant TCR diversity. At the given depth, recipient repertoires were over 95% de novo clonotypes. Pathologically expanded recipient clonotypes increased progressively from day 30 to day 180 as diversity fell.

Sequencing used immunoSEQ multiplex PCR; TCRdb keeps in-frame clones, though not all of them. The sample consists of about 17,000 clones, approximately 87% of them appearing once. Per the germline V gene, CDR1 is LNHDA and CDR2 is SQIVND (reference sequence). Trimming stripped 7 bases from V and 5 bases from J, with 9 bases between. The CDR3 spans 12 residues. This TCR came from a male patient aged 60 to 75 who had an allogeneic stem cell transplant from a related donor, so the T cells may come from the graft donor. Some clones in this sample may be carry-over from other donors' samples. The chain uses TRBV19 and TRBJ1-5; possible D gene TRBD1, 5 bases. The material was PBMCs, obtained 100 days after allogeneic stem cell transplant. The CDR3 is CASTQGYQPQHF. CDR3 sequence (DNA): TGTGCCAGTACCCAGGGTTATCAGCCCCAGCATTTT.